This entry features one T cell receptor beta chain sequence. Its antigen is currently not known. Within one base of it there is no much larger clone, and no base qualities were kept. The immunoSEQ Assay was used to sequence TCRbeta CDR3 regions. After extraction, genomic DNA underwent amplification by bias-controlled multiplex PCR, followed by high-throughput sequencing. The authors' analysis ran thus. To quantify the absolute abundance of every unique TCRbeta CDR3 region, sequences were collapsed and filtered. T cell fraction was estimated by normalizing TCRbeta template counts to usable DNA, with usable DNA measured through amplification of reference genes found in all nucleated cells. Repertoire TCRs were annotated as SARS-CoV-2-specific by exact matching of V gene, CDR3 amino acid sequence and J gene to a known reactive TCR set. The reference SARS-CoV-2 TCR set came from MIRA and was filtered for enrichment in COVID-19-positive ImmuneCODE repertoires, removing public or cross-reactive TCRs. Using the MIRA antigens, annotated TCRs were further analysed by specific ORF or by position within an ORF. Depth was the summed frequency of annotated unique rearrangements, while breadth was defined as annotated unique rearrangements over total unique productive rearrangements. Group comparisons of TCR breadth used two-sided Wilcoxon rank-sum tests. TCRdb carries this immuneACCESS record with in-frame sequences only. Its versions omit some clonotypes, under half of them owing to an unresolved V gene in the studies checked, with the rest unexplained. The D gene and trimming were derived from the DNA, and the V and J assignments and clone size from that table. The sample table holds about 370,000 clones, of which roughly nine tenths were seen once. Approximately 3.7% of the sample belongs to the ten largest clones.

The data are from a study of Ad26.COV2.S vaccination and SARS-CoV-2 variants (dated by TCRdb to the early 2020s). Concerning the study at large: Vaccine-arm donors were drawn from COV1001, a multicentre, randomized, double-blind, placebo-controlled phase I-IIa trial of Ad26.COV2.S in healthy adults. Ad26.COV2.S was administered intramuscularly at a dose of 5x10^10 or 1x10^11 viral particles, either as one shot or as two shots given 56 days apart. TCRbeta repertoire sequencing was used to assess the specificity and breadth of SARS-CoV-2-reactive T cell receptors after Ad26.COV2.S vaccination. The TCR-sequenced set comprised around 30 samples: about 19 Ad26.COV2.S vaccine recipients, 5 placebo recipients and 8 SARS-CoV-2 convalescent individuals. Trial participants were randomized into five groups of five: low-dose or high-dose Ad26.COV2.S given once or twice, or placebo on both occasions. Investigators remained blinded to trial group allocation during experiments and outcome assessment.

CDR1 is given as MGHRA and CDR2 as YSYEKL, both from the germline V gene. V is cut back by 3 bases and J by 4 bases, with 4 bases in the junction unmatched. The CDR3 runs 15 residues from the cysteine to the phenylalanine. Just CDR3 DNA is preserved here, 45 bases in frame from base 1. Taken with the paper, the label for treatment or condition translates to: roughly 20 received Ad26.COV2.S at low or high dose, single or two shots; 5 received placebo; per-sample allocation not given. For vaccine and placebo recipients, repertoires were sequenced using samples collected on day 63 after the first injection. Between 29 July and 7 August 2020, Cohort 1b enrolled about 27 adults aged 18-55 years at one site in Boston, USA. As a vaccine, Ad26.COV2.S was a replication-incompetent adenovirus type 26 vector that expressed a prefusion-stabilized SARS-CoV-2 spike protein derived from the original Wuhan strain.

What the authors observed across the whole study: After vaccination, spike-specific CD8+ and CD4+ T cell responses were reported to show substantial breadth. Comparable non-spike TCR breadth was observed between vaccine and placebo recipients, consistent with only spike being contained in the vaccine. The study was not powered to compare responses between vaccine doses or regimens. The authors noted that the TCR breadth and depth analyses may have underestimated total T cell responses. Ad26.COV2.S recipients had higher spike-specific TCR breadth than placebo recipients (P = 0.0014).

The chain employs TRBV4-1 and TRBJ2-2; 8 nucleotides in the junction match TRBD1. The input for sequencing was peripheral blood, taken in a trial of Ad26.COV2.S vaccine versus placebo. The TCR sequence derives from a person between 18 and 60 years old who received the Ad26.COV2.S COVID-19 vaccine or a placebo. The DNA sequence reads TGCGCCAGCAGCCACGGACAGGGTCCCACCGGGGAGCTGTTTTTT. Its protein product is CASSHGQGPTGELFF.